Below, 13 T cell receptor beta chains from the same sample are listed, as sequenced in a study of T cells in Graves' hyperthyroidism and ophthalmopathy. What was amplified from RNA transcripts were TCR beta CDR3 regions. With the HTBI primer set, the TCR CDR3 went through a first round of RT-PCR. One entry per CDR3 protein, called by TCRdb with MiXCR from the multiplex PCR reads. The top ten hold over 7.5% of the sample, which has some 770,000 distinct CDR3 sequences, about 17% seen once. The sequencing sample was made of blood. These receptors all stem from a man between 18 and 35 years old with Graves' hyperthyroidism.

This clonotype was counted at least ten times. This chain connects TRBV11-3 to TRBJ2-1; D ambiguous. CDR1 SGHNT and CDR2 YENEEA come from the germline V gene. The CDR3 totals 14 residues. V was shortened by 0 bases and J by 2 bases, with 5 bases between the two germline ends. CDR3 sequence reads: CASSLDTTYNEQFF. CDR3 bases: TGTGCCAGCAGCTTAGATACCACCTACAATGAGCAGTTCTTC.

The table lists this clonotype with a few counts. The V and J genes are TRBV28 and TRBJ1-6, with no clear D. The CDR3 length is 15 residues. V lost 3 bases to trimming and J lost 9 bases, with 15 bases between them. Germline V gives CDR1 MDHEN, CDR2 SYDVKM. The CDR3 protein is CASSFSNTDFSPLHF. The CDR3 DNA reads TGTGCCAGCAGTTTTTCAAACACCGATTTTTCACCCCTCCACTTT.

This clonotype was seen more than once but under ten times. V usage is TRBV7-8 and J usage is TRBJ2-7; 9 bases match TRBD1. The CDR3 is 16 amino acids. CDR1 SGHVS and CDR2 FQNEAQ come from the germline V gene. V dropped 5 bases and J dropped 5; count of bases not matched to a gene: 13. The CDR3, as DNA: TGTGCCAGCAGCCCGTTTCGGGGACAGGGAGGCGACGAGCAGTACTTC. It encodes CASSPFRGQGGDEQYF.

This clonotype was counted between two and nine times. V gene TRBV6-1 combines with J gene TRBJ2-5; D perhaps matches TRBD2 (7 bases). Trimming removed 7 bases at V and 1 base at J, with 10 bases between. CDR3 length: 13 residues. Germline values: CDR1 MNHNS, CDR2 SASEGT. Written as DNA, the CDR3 is TGTGCCAGCATAGGGGGGGCCCAAGAGACCCAGTACTTC. Encoded protein: CASIGGAQETQYF.

This clonotype was observed a few times. This chain links TRBV4-1 with TRBJ2-7; 9 positions match TRBD1. This CDR3 has 16 residues. Germline CDR1 and CDR2: MGHRA and YSYEKL. Trimming removed 2 bases from V and 5 bases from J; junction bases left unmatched: 10. CDR3 sequence: CASSQKTGTGRHEQYF. In DNA, the CDR3 is TGCGCCAGCAGCCAAAAGACCGGGACAGGGCGGCACGAGCAGTACTTC.

This clonotype appeared a few times. The germline gene is not matched at one end of the junction; a read error may be the cause. The CDR3 reads CVSSSQTGGPYEQYF. CDR3 nucleotide sequence: TGTGTCAGCAGTTCCCAGACAGGGGGCCCCTACGAGCAGTACTTC. This chain joins TRBV6-1 and TRBJ2-7, with TRBD1 identical over 10 bases. The CDR3 length is 15 residues. Germline V gene lookup returns CDR1 MNHNS and CDR2 SASEGT.

This clonotype has only a few counts. This chain connects TRBV12-3 or TRBV12-4 to TRBJ1-1; 10 nucleotides line up with TRBD1. The CDR3 sequence is 14 residues long. V gave up 3 bases and J gave up 5 bases; unmatched junction bases: 3. Here the CDR3 reads CASSFGQGETEAFF. The CDR3 DNA sequence: TGTGCCAGCAGTTTTGGACAGGGGGAAACTGAAGCTTTCTTT.

This clonotype was seen ten or more times. V and J are TRBV28 and TRBJ1-5; D unclear. Germline V gene data show CDR1 as MDHEN and CDR2 as SYDVKM. V was clipped by 5 bases and J by 4 bases, with 15 bases between them. The CDR3 loop spans 15 amino acids. CDR3 in amino acids: CASSLTLVGNQPQHF. As DNA, the CDR3 is TGTGCCAGCAGTCTTACGTTGGTAGGAAATCAGCCCCAGCATTTT.

This rearrangement joins TRBV12-3 or TRBV12-4 to TRBJ1-2, with 8 bases lining up with TRBD1. With 5 bases clipped from V and 3 bases from J, the junction kept 5 bases outside the gene matches. This CDR3 has 14 amino acids. CDR3 in amino acids: CASSTSQGDYGYTF. In nucleotides, the CDR3 is TGTGCCAGCAGTACTTCACAGGGGGACTATGGCTACACCTTC.

This clonotype has more than one count but fewer than ten. The rearrangement joins TRBV6-2 or TRBV6-3 to TRBJ2-7; 9 nucleotides match TRBD2. The CDR3 contains 14 residues. The V gene's germline CDR1 is MNHEY and CDR2 SVGEGT. J gave up 2 bases and V 10 bases, and 9 bases lay outside the gene matches. CDR3 in amino acids: CATRLADLAYEQYF. CDR3 coding DNA: TGTGCCACCCGACTAGCGGACCTCGCCTACGAGCAGTACTTC.

This sequence joins TRBV20-1 and TRBJ1-3; 8 bases agree with TRBD1. Germline CDR1 DFQATT, CDR2 SNEGSKA (reference sequence). This CDR3 has 14 amino acids. J lost 0 bases, V lost 6 bases, and 4 bases had no gene match. CDR3 nucleotides: TGCAGTGCACCGACAGGGGCCTCTGGAAACACCATATATTTT. It encodes CSAPTGASGNTIYF.

This clonotype was seen many times. The CDR3: CASSYDGSDTQYF. The CDR3 DNA reads TGTGCCAGCAGTTACGACGGGTCAGATACGCAGTATTTT. The chain joins TRBV6-6 to TRBJ2-3, with D unclear. Germline V CDR1 and CDR2: MNHNY, SVGAGI (reference sequence). V lost 2 bases and J lost 4, with 7 bases in between. CDR3 length equals 13 residues.

This clonotype was seen many times. The chain carries TRBV28 and TRBJ2-1; 9 bases align to TRBD1. V was clipped by 5 bases and J by 8 bases; unmatched bases: 10. The CDR3 sequence is 15 residues long. The V gene's germline CDR1 is MDHEN and CDR2 SYDVKM. The DNA of the CDR3 is TGTGCCAGCAGTCGTCCGGGACAGGGAACGGATGAGCAGTTCTTC. It yields the protein CASSRPGQGTDEQFF. The variable domain in full, completed from reference TRBV28 and TRBJ2-1, reads DVKVTQSSRYLVKRTGEKVFLECVQDMDHENMFWYRQDPGLGLRLIYFSYDVKMKEKGDIPEGYSVSREKKERFSLILESASTNQTSMYLCASSRPGQGTDEQFFGPGTRLTVL.